This TCR beta chain appears in the sequencing data of a study of OX40 agonist ivuxolimab in advanced cancers. General study points: Among patients with partial responses at 0.1-3.0 mg/kg, clonal expansion was among the lowest.

Clones were sequenced by immunoSEQ multiplex PCR, and TCRdb holds only the in-frame ones, with some missing. The sample consists of tens of thousands of clones, less than 95% of them appearing once. Patients were ineligible given autoimmune disease history or systemic immunosuppression. Comment on this clone: What it binds is unknown. Germline and junction disagree at one end, which may indicate a read error.

This CDR3 has 15 residues. CDR1 is LNHDA and CDR2 is SQIVND in the germline V gene (reference sequence). The sequence was obtained from an adult with an advanced solid tumor such as melanoma, head and neck, liver or kidney cancer. The sample in question was CD4+ or CD8+ T cells sorted from blood, obtained in a trial of the OX40 agonist ivuxolimab. The chain has TRBV19 and TRBJ1-5; D call uncertain. The CDR3 DNA reads TGTGCCAGTTGTATGGAAGGATATAGCAATCAGCCCCAGCATTTT. Amino acids: CASCMEGYSNQPQHF.